This TCR beta chain derives from a study of response to subunit inactivated influenza vaccine. Study outcomes and limitations: Few new T cells, the authors suggested, are recruited by each seasonal influenza vaccination.

The V end lost 2 bases, the J end lost 3 bases, and 9 bases lay between the germline ends. This CDR3 contains 14 residues. The V gene's germline CDR1 is KGHSH and CDR2 LQKENI. This clonotype was counted between two and nine times. What it binds is unknown. A single record per CDR3 protein comes from TCRdb applying MiXCR to the RT-PCR reads. The table shows about 160,000 distinct CDR3 sequences, with under 13% occurring only once. The sample in question was non-naive T cells sorted from PBMCs, obtained 40 to 50 days after vaccination. The sequence was obtained from a man aged 50-59 years who received an inactivated influenza vaccine. J is TRBJ2-3 and V is TRBV18; D is perhaps TRBD2 (5 bases). The chain's CDR3 is CASSPLRDTDTQYF. CDR3 DNA: TGTGCCAGCTCACCATTACGGGATACAGATACGCAGTATTTT.